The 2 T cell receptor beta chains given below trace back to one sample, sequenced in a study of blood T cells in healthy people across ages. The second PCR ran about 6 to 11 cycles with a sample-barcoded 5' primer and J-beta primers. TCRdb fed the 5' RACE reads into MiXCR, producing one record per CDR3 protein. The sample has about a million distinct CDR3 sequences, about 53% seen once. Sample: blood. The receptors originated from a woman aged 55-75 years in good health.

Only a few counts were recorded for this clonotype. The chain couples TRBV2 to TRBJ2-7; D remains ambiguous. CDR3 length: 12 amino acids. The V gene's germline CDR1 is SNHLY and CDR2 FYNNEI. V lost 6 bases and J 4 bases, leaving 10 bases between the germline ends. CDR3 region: CASSSEIYEQYF. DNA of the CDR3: TGTGCCAGCAGCAGCGAGATTTACGAGCAGTACTTC.

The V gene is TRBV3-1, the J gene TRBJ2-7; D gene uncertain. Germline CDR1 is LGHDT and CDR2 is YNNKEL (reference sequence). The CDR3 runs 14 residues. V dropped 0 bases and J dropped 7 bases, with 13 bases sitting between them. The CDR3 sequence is CASSQDWTRREQYF. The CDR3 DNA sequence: TGTGCCAGCAGCCAAGATTGGACCCGTAGGGAGCAGTACTTC.